This T cell receptor (beta chain) stems from a study of blood T cell repertoires in COVID-19. The trim removed 6 bases at V and 4 bases at J, leaving 1 base unmatched. CDR1 LNHDA and CDR2 SQIVND come from the germline V gene (reference sequence). This CDR3 region has 12 residues. Sequencing used immunoSEQ multiplex PCR; TCRdb keeps in-frame clones, though not all of them. The sample records around 130,000 clones, just under 85% being singletons. The sequencing sample was made of peripheral blood. The sequence was collected from a human donor in a cohort sampled during active COVID-19. The chain has TRBV19 and TRBJ2-5, with 8 positions matching TRBD1. The CDR3 region has the DNA TGTGCCAGTAGCGACAGGGGAGAGACCCAGTACTTC. Translated, it gives CASSDRGETQYF.